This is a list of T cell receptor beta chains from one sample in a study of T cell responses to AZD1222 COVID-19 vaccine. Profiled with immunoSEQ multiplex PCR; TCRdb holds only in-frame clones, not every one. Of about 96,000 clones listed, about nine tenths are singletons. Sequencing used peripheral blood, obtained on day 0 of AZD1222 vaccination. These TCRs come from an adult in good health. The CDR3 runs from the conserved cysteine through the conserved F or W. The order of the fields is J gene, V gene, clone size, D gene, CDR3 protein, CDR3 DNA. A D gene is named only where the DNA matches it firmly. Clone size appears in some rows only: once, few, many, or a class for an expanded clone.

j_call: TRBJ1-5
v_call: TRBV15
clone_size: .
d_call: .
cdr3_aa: CATSEGYSNQPQHF
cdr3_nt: TGTGCCACCAGCGAGGGATATAGCAATCAGCCCCAGCATTTT

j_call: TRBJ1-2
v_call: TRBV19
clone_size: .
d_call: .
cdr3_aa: CASSMGWNYGYTF
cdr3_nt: TGTGCCAGTAGTATGGGGTGGAACTATGGCTACACCTTC

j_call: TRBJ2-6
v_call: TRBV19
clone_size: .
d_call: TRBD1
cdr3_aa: CASRQGASGANVLTF
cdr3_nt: TGTGCCAGTAGACAGGGGGCATCTGGGGCCAACGTCCTGACTTTC

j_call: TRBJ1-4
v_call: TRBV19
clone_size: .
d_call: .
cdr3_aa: CASSRVSEANEKLFF
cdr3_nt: TGTGCCAGTTCCAGGGTGTCGGAAGCTAATGAAAAACTGTTTTTT

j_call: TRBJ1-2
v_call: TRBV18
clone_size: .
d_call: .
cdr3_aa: CASSPKANYGYTF
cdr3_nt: TGTGCCAGCTCACCAAAGGCCAACTATGGCTACACCTTC

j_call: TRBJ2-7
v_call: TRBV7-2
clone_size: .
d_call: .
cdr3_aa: CASSADPSSYEQYF
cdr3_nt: TGTGCCAGCAGCGCGGACCCATCCTCCTACGAGCAGTACTTC

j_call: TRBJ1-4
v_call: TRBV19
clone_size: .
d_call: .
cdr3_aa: CASSTYGRNEKLFF
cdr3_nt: TGTGCCAGTAGTACCTACGGGAGGAATGAAAAACTGTTTTTT

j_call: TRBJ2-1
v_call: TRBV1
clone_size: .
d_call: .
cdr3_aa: CTSSQDIPAGYVKQFF
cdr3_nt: TGCACCAGCAGCCAAGATATTCCAGCGGGATATGTAAAGCAGTTCTTC

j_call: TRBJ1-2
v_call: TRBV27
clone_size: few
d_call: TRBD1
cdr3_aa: CASSTGQGGSGYTF
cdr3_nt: TGTGCCAGCAGCACGGGACAGGGAGGTTCTGGCTACACCTTC

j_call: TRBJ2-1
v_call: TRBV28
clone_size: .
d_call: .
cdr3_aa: CASSFSGTSYNEQFF
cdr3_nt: TGTGCCAGCAGTTTTTCAGGGACCTCCTACAATGAGCAGTTCTTC

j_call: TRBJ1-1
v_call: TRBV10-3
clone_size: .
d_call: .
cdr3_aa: CAIRDSQVSTEAFF
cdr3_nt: TGTGCCATCAGGGACAGCCAGGTCTCCACTGAAGCTTTCTTT

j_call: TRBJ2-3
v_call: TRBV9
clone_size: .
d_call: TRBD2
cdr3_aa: CASSAIAGGDTQYF
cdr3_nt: TGTGCCAGCAGCGCGATAGCGGGAGGCGATACGCAGTATTTT

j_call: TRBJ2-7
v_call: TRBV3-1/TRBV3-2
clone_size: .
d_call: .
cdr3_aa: CASSSWGSYEQYF
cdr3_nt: TGTGCCAGCAGCTCCTGGGGGAGTTACGAGCAGTACTTC

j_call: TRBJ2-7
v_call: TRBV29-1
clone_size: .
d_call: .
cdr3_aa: CSGAWAREQYF
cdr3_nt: TGCAGCGGGGCCTGGGCGCGCGAGCAGTACTTC

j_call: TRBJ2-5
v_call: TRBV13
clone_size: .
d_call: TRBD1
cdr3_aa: CASSARTGGSETQYF
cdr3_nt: TGTGCCAGCAGCGCCCGGACAGGGGGCTCAGAGACCCAGTACTTC

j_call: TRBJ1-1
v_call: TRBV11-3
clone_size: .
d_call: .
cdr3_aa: CASSSFPNTEAFF
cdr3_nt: TGTGCCAGCAGCTCTTTCCCGAACACTGAAGCTTTCTTT

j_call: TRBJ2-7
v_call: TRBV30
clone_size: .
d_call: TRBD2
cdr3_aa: CAWKTSPGGRSHEQYF
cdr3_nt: TGTGCCTGGAAGACCTCGCCGGGCGGGAGGTCCCACGAGCAGTACTTC

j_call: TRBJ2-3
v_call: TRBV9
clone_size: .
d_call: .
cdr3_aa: CASSVGGLRTDTQYF
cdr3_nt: TGTGCCAGCAGCGTAGGGGGGTTAAGGACAGATACGCAGTATTTT

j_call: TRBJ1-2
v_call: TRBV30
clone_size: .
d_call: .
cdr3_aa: CAWKPPGEPYGYTF
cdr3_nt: TGTGCCTGGAAACCCCCGGGGGAACCGTATGGCTACACCTTC

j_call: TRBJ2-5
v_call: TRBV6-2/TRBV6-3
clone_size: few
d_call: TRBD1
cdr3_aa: CASSYPLPGTGWVETQYF
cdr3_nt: TGTGCCAGCAGTTACCCTTTACCCGGGACAGGGTGGGTTGAGACCCAGTACTTC

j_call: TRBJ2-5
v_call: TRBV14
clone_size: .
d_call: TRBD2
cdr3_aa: CASSQDRTSGLQETQYF
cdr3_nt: TGTGCCAGCAGCCAAGATAGGACTAGCGGGTTACAAGAGACCCAGTACTTC

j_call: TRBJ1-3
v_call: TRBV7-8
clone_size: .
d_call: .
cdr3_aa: CASSLIAGQGISGNTIYF
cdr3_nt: TGTGCCAGCAGCTTGATTGCGGGGCAGGGGATCTCTGGAAACACCATATATTTT

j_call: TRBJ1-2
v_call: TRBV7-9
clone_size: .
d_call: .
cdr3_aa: CASSLGAGAGYTF
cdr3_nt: TGTGCCAGCAGCTTAGGGGCAGGGGCCGGCTACACCTTC

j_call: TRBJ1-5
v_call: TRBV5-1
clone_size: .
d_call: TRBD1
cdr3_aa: CASSLGGTGNQPQHF
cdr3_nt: TGCGCCAGCAGCTTGGGTGGGACAGGGAATCAGCCCCAGCATTTT

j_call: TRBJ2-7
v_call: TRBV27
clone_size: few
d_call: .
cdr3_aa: CATAEGGGRYEQYF
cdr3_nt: TGTGCCACCGCAGAGGGAGGGGGGCGATACGAGCAGTACTTC

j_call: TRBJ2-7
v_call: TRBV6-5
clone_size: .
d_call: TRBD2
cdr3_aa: CASSYYPAGAEQYF
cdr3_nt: TGTGCCAGCAGTTACTACCCAGCGGGGGCCGAGCAGTACTTC

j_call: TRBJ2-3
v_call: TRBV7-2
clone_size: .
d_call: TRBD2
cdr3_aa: CASSLVAGADTQYF
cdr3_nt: TGTGCCAGCAGCTTAGTAGCGGGAGCAGATACGCAGTATTTT

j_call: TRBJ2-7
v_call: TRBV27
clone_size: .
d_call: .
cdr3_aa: CASGPYEQYF
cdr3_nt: TGTGCCAGCGGGCCCTACGAGCAGTACTTC

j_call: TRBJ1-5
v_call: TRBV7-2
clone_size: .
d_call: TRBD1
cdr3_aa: CASSLEQGHQPQHF
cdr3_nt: TGTGCCAGCAGCTTAGAACAGGGGCATCAGCCCCAGCATTTT

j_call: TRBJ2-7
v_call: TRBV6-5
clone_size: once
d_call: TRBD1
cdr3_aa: CASRLGQGTYEQYF
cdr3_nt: TGTGCCAGCAGACTTGGACAGGGAACCTACGAGCAGTACTTC